Included here is one T cell receptor (beta chain) sequence, with context. The sample carries other DNA sequences with the same CDR3. The sample is drawn from a study of blood T cell repertoires in COVID-19. Study as a whole: The United States, Italy and Spain provided the acute and convalescent COVID-19 samples. T cells, B-cell-depleted T cells, or PBMCs provided the cDNA or gDNA that served as material.

This study enrolled people aged roughly 18 to 90 from 24 US geographic areas. Original handling: Reference gene primer amplification yielded estimated nucleated cell counts. Measured with immunoSEQ multiplex PCR; TCRdb has only the in-frame clones, and not every one. V and J calls and clone size come straight from that table; D and trimming were deduced from the DNA. Of 120,000 to 150,000 clones listed, less than 90% are singletons. Germline V gene sequence: CDR1 ENHRY, CDR2 SYGVKD. Trimming took 6 bases from V and 2 from J; bases not matched to a gene: 9. The CDR3 runs 16 residues. This TCR was sampled from a woman between 45 and 60 years old who had been exposed to COVID-19. The V and J genes are TRBV10-3 and TRBJ1-1, with 10 bases that match TRBD1. Specimen: PBMCs or T cells enriched from blood (not recorded which). The CDR3 sequence is CAISPRQGAGNTEAFF. The CDR3 DNA is TGTGCCATCAGCCCGCGACAGGGGGCGGGAAACACTGAAGCTTTCTTT.